Listed here are 2 T cell receptor beta chains from one sample, sequenced in a study of T-cell memory formation after mild COVID-19. TCRdb passed the 5' RACE reads through MiXCR, listing each CDR3 protein once. The table has roughly 380,000 distinct CDR3 sequences, around 28% seen once; the top ten hold roughly 14%. Source material: PBMCs or a T cell subset sorted from them (not recorded which). Receptor source: an adult woman who had mild COVID-19 (a few samples of this study predate the infection). Cell type and time point are not known.

This clonotype has only a few counts. V is TRBV25-1 and J is TRBJ1-2; a possible D gene is TRBD1 (5 bases). V was clipped by 9 bases and J by 5 bases, with 16 bases between them. The germline V gene has CDR1 MGHDK and CDR2 SYGVNS. This CDR3 spans 13 amino acids. Here the CDR3 DNA reads TGTGCCAGTCAGGGAGCACGGCCTTATGGCTACACCTTC. Translation: CASQGARPYGYTF.

This chain links TRBV12-3 or TRBV12-4 with TRBJ1-5; TRBD1 might be the D (5 bases). Trimming removed 3 bases at V and 7 bases at J, with 13 bases between. CDR3 size: 14 residues. CDR3 protein: CASSFARAGQPQHF. The CDR3 bases are TGTGCCAGCAGTTTTGCCAGGGCTGGACAGCCCCAGCATTTT.